Following are 6 T cell receptor beta chains from one sample sequenced in a study of cytomegalovirus exposure and HLA in healthy donors. Measured with immunoSEQ multiplex PCR; TCRdb has only the in-frame clones, and not every one. This table has a few hundred thousand clones, 90% appearing once. Source material: PBMCs. The source of these receptors is a woman younger than 45 in good health and CMV-seronegative.

The chain is built from TRBV28 and TRBJ2-7, with 12 positions matching TRBD2. This CDR3 region has 13 residues. The germline gives CDR1 MDHEN, CDR2 SYDVKM. V lost 9 bases and J lost 1; bases outside the gene matches: 1. DNA of the CDR3: TGTGCCAGTGGACTAGCGGGATCCTACGAGCAGTACTTC. The encoded protein is CASGLAGSYEQYF.

The chain uses TRBV10-3 and TRBJ1-4; 7 bases agree with TRBD1. The CDR3 consists of 13 residues. Germline V CDR1 and CDR2: ENHRY, SYGVKD. V was clipped by 6 bases and J by 2 bases; unmatched bases: 0. The chain's CDR3 is CAIRQGTNEKLFF. DNA for the CDR3: TGTGCCATCAGACAGGGGACTAATGAAAAACTGTTTTTT.

V usage is TRBV7-3 and J usage is TRBJ2-1, with TRBD2 as a possible D gene (6 bases). CDR3 length equals 16 residues. The germline V gene has CDR1 SGHTA and CDR2 FQGTGA. V was shortened by 0 bases and J by 7 bases, with 16 bases between the two germline ends. CDR3 bases: TGTGCCAGCAGCTTAACGATGGGGGGAAAATTTAATGAGCAGTTCTTC. It encodes CASSLTMGGKFNEQFF.

J is TRBJ1-1 and V is TRBV10-3; possibly TRBD1 for D (5 bases). Germline loops: CDR1 ENHRY, CDR2 SYGVKD. V lost 10 bases, J lost 2 bases, and 11 bases lay in between. This CDR3 is 12 amino acids long. The CDR3 region is CATTGANTEAFF. The CDR3, as DNA: TGTGCCACCACCGGGGCCAACACTGAAGCTTTCTTT.

The chain has TRBV7-9 and TRBJ2-3, with TRBD2 matching over 9 bases. The CDR3 is 12 amino acids. J lost 11 bases, V lost 5 bases, and 5 bases had no gene match. Germline V CDR1 and CDR2: SEHNR, FQNEAQ (reference sequence). The CDR3, as DNA: TGTGCCAGCAGCCCGACTAGCGGACGGCAGTATTTT. Residues: CASSPTSGRQYF.

The genes are TRBV4-1 and TRBJ2-7, with 7 bases that match TRBD1. The CDR3 totals 15 residues. CDR1 is MGHRA, CDR2 YSYEKL, per germline. V lost 1 base, J lost 2 bases, and 5 bases stayed unmatched. The CDR3 loop is CASSQVTGTAYEQYF. CDR3 DNA: TGCGCCAGCAGCCAAGTCACCGGGACAGCCTACGAGCAGTACTTC.